This TCR beta chain is from a study of blood T cell repertoires in COVID-19. Turning to the study itself: Italy, Spain and the United States were the sources of the convalescent and acute COVID-19 samples. The analysed material was cDNA or gDNA that came from T cells, B-cell-depleted T cells, or PBMCs.

CDR3 length: 14 residues. With 5 bases clipped from V and 2 bases from J, the junction kept 3 bases outside the gene matches. Germline V gives CDR1 LNHDA, CDR2 SQIVND (reference sequence). The table came from immunoSEQ multiplex PCR; TCRdb's copy has only in-frame clones and leaves some out. The sample records around 150,000 clones, 76% being singletons. The material sequenced was peripheral blood. The receptor comes from a woman of 80 years or more with acute or convalescent COVID-19. The genes are TRBV19 and TRBJ1-5; 7 bases line up with TRBD1. CDR3 sequence (DNA): TGTGCCAGTAGTCTCGACAGGGGCAATCAGCCCCAGCATTTT. It translates to CASSLDRGNQPQHF.